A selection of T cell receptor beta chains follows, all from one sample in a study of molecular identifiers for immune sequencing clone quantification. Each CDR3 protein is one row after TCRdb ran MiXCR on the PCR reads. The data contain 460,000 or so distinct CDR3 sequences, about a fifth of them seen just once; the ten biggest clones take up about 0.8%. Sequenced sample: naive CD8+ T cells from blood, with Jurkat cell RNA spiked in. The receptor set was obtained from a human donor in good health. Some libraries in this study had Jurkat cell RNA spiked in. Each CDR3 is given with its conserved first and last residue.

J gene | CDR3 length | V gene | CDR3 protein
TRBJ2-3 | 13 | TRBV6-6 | CASSDYSTDTQYF
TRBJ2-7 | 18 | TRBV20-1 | CSARDLFRATGGSYEQYF
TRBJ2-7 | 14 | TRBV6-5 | CASRMGLADYEQYF
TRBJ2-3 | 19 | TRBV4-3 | CASSQDGLAGGYGTDTQYF
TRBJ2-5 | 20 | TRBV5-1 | CASSLEPGTGGHPGQETQYF
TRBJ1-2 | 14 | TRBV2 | CASSEAGTGHGYTF
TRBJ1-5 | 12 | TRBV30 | CAWSGGSQPQHF
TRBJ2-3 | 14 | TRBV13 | CASSRGQSTDTQYF
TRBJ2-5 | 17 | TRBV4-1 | CASSQDVVAGGQETQYF
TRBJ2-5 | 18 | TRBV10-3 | CAISEPGRGLADQETQYF
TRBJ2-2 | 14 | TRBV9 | CASSPRQAAGELFF
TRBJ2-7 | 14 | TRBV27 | CASGQQDSSYEQYF
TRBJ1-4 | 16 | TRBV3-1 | CASSRGRRPTNEKLFF
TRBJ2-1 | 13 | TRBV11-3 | CASSVTEYNEQFF
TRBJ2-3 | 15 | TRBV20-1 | CSAREMGLASDTQYF
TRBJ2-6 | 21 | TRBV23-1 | CASSPKAPQQGADSGANVLTF
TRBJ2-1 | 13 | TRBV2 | CASLAGGVNEQFF
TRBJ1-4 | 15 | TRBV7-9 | CASSLTTATNEKLFF
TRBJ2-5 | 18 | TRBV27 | CASSPQDRARVQQETQYF
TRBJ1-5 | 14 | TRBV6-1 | CASSESFFNQPQHF
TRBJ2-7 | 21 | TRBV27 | CAPTAEPAVSLRESLGYEQYF
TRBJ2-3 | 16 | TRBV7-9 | CASSALSAGVADTQYF
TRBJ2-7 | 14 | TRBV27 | CASSDGTDTYEQYF